The 16 T cell receptor beta chains listed next were all sequenced from one sample in a study of T-cell memory formation after mild COVID-19. TCRdb reprocessed the 5' RACE reads via MiXCR and lists one record per CDR3 protein. The table has some 320,000 distinct CDR3 sequences, around a sixth seen once; the top ten hold 20% to 25%. Sequencing was carried out using PBMCs or a T cell subset sorted from them (not recorded which). The receptors shown here come from a man aged 18 to 30 who had mild COVID-19 (a few samples of this study predate the infection). Cell type and time point are not known.

The V call is TRBV15, the J call TRBJ1-1; 7 positions match TRBD1. V was clipped by 3 bases and J by 4 bases; unmatched bases: 2. The CDR3 contains 13 residues. Germline V lookup: CDR1 LNHNV, CDR2 YYDKDF (reference sequence). CDR3 residues: CATSSGTATEAFF. CDR3 nucleotide sequence: TGTGCCACCAGCAGCGGGACAGCCACTGAAGCTTTCTTT.

This chain connects TRBV7-9 to TRBJ2-2; tentative D call: TRBD1 (5 bases). The CDR3 is 17 residues long. Trimming took 5 bases from V and 0 from J, leaving 16 bases between them. The germline V gene has CDR1 SEHNR and CDR2 FQNEAQ (reference sequence). In nucleotides, the CDR3 is TGTGCCAGCAGCCTGGGTCTTGGGGCCTCGAACACCGGGGAGCTGTTTTTT. Its translation: CASSLGLGASNTGELFF.

This clonotype came up a few times. This rearrangement joins TRBV6-6 to TRBJ2-7, with D unresolved. There are 15 residues in the CDR3. Trimming removed 6 bases from V and 0 bases from J, with 15 bases in between. Germline loops: CDR1 MNHNY, CDR2 SVGAGI (reference sequence). The CDR3 protein is CASSPDGRSSYEQYF. CDR3 sequence (DNA): TGTGCCAGCAGCCCGGACGGCAGGAGCTCCTACGAGCAGTACTTC.

At least ten counts were recorded for this clonotype. The chain couples TRBV6-6 to TRBJ1-3; D is unclear. V shed 6 bases and J shed 0 bases, with 6 bases lying between them. The CDR3 consists of 13 residues. The germline gives CDR1 MNHNY, CDR2 SVGAGI (reference sequence). In nucleotides, the CDR3 is TGTGCCAGCAGCCCGGTCTCTGGAAACACCATATATTTT. Amino acid sequence: CASSPVSGNTIYF.

In its sample, this clonotype was seen a few times. J is TRBJ1-6 and V is TRBV7-2; D remains unclear. The V end was cut by 3 bases, the J end by 10 bases, with 13 bases between. The CDR3 has 14 residues. Germline V CDR1 and CDR2: SGHTA, FQGNSA. CDR3 loop: CASSFLKGRSPLHF. The CDR3 DNA is TGTGCCAGCAGCTTTTTGAAGGGTCGGTCACCCCTCCACTTT. Full variable domain (missing parts from reference TRBV7-2 and TRBJ1-6): GAGVSQSPSNKVTEKGKDVELRCDPISGHTALYWYRQSLGQGLEFLIYFQGNSAPDKSGLPSDRFSAERTGGSVSTLTIQRTQQEDSAVYLCASSFLKGRSPLHFGNGTRLTVT.

V usage is TRBV5-1 and J usage is TRBJ1-1, with TRBD1 matching over 9 bases. Germline V lookup: CDR1 SGHRS, CDR2 YFSETQ. This CDR3 contains 13 residues. The ends lost 7 bases at V and 4 bases at J; junction bases unmatched: 5. CDR3 loop: CASGQGLSTEAFF. CDR3 sequence (DNA): TGCGCCAGCGGACAGGGGCTGAGCACTGAAGCTTTCTTT.

This chain uses TRBV9 with TRBJ2-2; TRBD1 matches 9 bases. Germline loops: CDR1 SGDLS, CDR2 YYNGEE. The V gene end was trimmed by 4 bases and the J gene end by 9 bases; junction bases not matched to a gene: 10. This CDR3 has 15 amino acids. The CDR3 loop is CASSTRPDRGRELFF. The DNA of the CDR3 is TGTGCCAGCAGCACCCGGCCGGACAGGGGTAGGGAGCTGTTTTTT.

This clonotype came up a few times. The rearrangement uses TRBV6-2 or TRBV6-3 and TRBJ2-5; no reliable D call. Germline values: CDR1 MNHEY, CDR2 SVGEGT. This CDR3 has 13 amino acids. The germline V and J ends were trimmed by 5 bases and 4 bases, with 11 bases remaining between them. CDR3 sequence (DNA): TGTGCCAGCAGTCCGAGAACCCCAGAGACCCAGTACTTC. It is translated as CASSPRTPETQYF.

The chain uses TRBV20-1 and TRBJ2-2, with a tentative D call TRBD1 (5 bases). V was trimmed by 6 bases and J by 3 bases, leaving 11 bases between them. This CDR3 has 13 residues. CDR1 and CDR2 (germline): DFQATT, SNEGSKA (reference sequence). For the CDR3, the DNA is TGCAGTGCAACCCAACAGGACACCGGGGAGCTGTTTTTT. This gives the protein CSATQQDTGELFF.

The chain has TRBV21-1 and TRBJ2-7; no check of the table's D call, TRBD1, against the DNA was made. TRBV21-1 is a pseudogene segment. The CDR3 is 16 amino acids. This CDR3 is CASSKDRSRMMHEQYF. For the CDR3, the DNA is TGTGCCAGCAGCAAAGACAGGAGCAGGATGATGCACGAGCAGTACTTC.

This clonotype showed up many times. This chain uses TRBV7-2 with TRBJ2-5; the D is unclear. The CDR3 spans 13 residues. Trimming took off 5 bases at V and 4 bases at J, with 11 bases between the two ends. Per the germline V gene, CDR1 is SGHTA and CDR2 is FQGNSA. This CDR3 is CASSIGRGETQYF. The DNA of the CDR3 is TGTGCCAGCAGCATCGGGCGTGGAGAGACCCAGTACTTC.

The V gene is TRBV15, the J gene TRBJ2-5; D perhaps matches TRBD2 (7 bases). This CDR3 comprises 12 residues. V dropped 0 bases and J dropped 12 bases, with 11 bases sitting between them. From germline, CDR1 is LNHNV and CDR2 YYDKDF (reference sequence). The CDR3 spells CATSRDSGGKYF. In DNA, the CDR3 is TGTGCCACCAGCAGAGATTCGGGGGGCAAGTACTTC.

The rearrangement joins TRBV23-1 to TRBJ1-5, with 10 bases aligning to TRBD1. TRBV23-1 is designated an ORF whose function remains uncertain. Losses at the gene ends were 3 bases for V and 4 bases for J; bases not matched to a gene: 6. There are 16 residues in the CDR3. The CDR3 DNA follows: TGCGCCAGCAGTCACACGGGACAGGGGATGAATCAGCCCCAGCATTTT. It encodes CASSHTGQGMNQPQHF.

The table lists this clonotype with a few counts. V gene TRBV6-1 combines with J gene TRBJ1-2; 8 bases fit TRBD1. V shed 6 bases and J 14 bases; nucleotides not matched to a gene: 20. This CDR3 comprises 15 residues. Germline V lookup: CDR1 MNHNS, CDR2 SASEGT. The CDR3 spells CASRKLPTGQAFWTF. CDR3 nucleotide sequence: TGTGCCAGCAGGAAGCTACCAACGGGACAGGCCTTTTGGACCTTC.

The rearrangement links TRBV20-1 to TRBJ2-6, with unresolved D. The ends were cut back, 3 bases at V and 0 bases at J, with 9 bases in the middle. Germline V gene lookup returns CDR1 DFQATT and CDR2 SNEGSKA (reference sequence). The CDR3 consists of 15 residues. This chain's CDR3 is CSASGGSSGANVLTF. DNA for the CDR3: TGCAGTGCTAGTGGCGGCTCCTCTGGGGCCAACGTCCTGACTTTC.

The J gene is TRBJ2-3, the V gene TRBV6-2 or TRBV6-3; no clear D gene. Per germline, CDR1 MNHEY and CDR2 SVGEGT. V was cut by 2 bases and J by 1 base, with 4 bases left in between. The CDR3 is 13 amino acids. The CDR3 is CASSYRRTDTQYF. The CDR3 nucleotides are TGTGCCAGCAGTTACCGGCGCACAGATACGCAGTATTTT.